This TCR beta chain stems from a study of T cells in Graves' hyperthyroidism and ophthalmopathy. Germline V CDR1 and CDR2: SGHAT, FQNNGV. This CDR3 has 17 amino acids. Unmatched junction bases numbered 9, after V lost 3 bases and J lost 6 bases. Amplified TCR beta CDR3 regions came from RNA transcripts. The HTBI primer set served for first-round RT-PCR of the TCR CDR3. TCRdb used MiXCR to reprocess the multiplex PCR reads, holding one entry per CDR3 protein. The table has 380,000 or so distinct CDR3 sequences, roughly 14% seen once; the top ten hold around 24%. This clonotype was recorded at least ten times.

Sequences were obtained from blood. This TCR was sampled from a woman in her 30s with Graves' hyperthyroidism. The rearrangement joins TRBV11-2 to TRBJ2-2; 11 bases map to TRBD1. The CDR3 bases are TGTGCCAGCAGCTTGTTCACCGGGACAGGGGGTTCCGGGGAGCTGTTTTTT. Translated, it gives CASSLFTGTGGSGELFF. Using reference TRBV11-2 and TRBJ2-2 for the parts outside the CDR3, the full variable domain is EAGVAQSPRYKIIEKRQSVAFWCNPISGHATLYWYQQILGQGPKLLIQFQNNGVVDDSQLPKDRFSAERLKGVDSTLKIQPAKLEDSAVYLCASSLFTGTGGSGELFFGEGSRLTVL.